The TCR beta chain under discussion was sequenced for a study of T cells in Graves' hyperthyroidism and ophthalmopathy. Findings of the study overall: Ophthalmopathy got predicted by the model a median about 6.7 months before its onset. Clonotypes that were expanded in thyroid above 0.001 mostly appeared in blood too.

The definition of stable Graves' hyperthyroidism was no ophthalmopathy progression within 18 months. Patients between 18 and 65 years old had hyperthyroidism, newly diagnosed and lasting under 2 months. This CDR3 spans 13 amino acids. V shed 6 bases, J shed 8 bases, and the junction held 8 bases outside the gene matches. CDR1 and CDR2 (germline): LGHNA, YNFKEQ. What was amplified from RNA transcripts were TCR beta CDR3 regions. The HTBI primer set served for first-round RT-PCR of the TCR CDR3. A single record per CDR3 protein comes from TCRdb applying MiXCR to the multiplex PCR reads. This sample yields a few hundred thousand distinct CDR3 sequences, of which 15% to 18% are seen a single time; under 8% belongs to the top ten. As regards this clonotype: Its specificity is unknown. A much larger clone lies one base from this, so it may be a read error.

This receptor was identified in a woman in her 30s with Graves' hyperthyroidism. This chain links TRBV4-2 with TRBJ1-2, with 8 bases matching TRBD1. The source material was blood. The CDR3 DNA sequence: TGTGCCAGCAGGACGTCAGGGGGCGGCGGCTACACCTTC. It specifies CASRTSGGGGYTF.